This passage covers 20 T cell receptor beta chains from one sample sequenced in a study of response to subunit inactivated influenza vaccine. TCRdb reprocessed the RT-PCR reads via MiXCR and lists one record per CDR3 protein. The table shows about 540,000 distinct CDR3 sequences, with around 15% occurring only once. The material was PBMCs from blood, obtained approximately 12 days after vaccination. These receptors were taken from a man aged 50 or older who received an inactivated influenza vaccine.

This clonotype was observed a handful of times. The genes are TRBV7-2 and TRBJ2-1; D remains ambiguous. Per the germline V gene, CDR1 is SGHTA and CDR2 is FQGNSA. The CDR3 loop spans 15 amino acids. V was pared by 1 base and J by 0 bases, with 7 bases between. CDR3 sequence: CASSLVESSYNEQFF. The CDR3 DNA sequence: TGTGCCAGCAGCTTAGTGGAGAGCTCCTACAATGAGCAGTTCTTC.

This rearrangement joins TRBV7-2 to TRBJ2-2, with a possible D match to TRBD2 (5 bases). V was trimmed by 2 bases and J by 7 bases, leaving 11 bases between them. The CDR3 consists of 14 residues. Germline CDR1 is SGHTA and CDR2 is FQGNSA. The CDR3 is CASSLTNGDGELFF. CDR3 coding DNA: TGTGCCAGCAGCTTAACGAACGGGGACGGGGAGCTGTTTTTT.

This clonotype occurred once. The gene calls are TRBV20-1 and TRBJ2-2, with TRBD1 identical over 9 bases. The trim removed 0 bases at V and 2 bases at J, leaving 7 bases unmatched. This CDR3 comprises 17 residues. Germline CDR1 is DFQATT and CDR2 is SNEGSKA (reference sequence). CDR3 sequence: CSARDWGGQGNTGELFF. The CDR3 bases are TGCAGTGCTAGAGACTGGGGGGGACAGGGTAACACCGGGGAGCTGTTTTTT.

The J gene is TRBJ1-2, the V gene TRBV5-8, with a tentative D call TRBD1 (5 bases). Between the trimmed V and J ends, which lost 4 bases and 1 base, there was a span of 11 bases. The CDR3 is 14 residues long. The germline CDR1 and CDR2 sequences are SGHTS and YDEGEE. The CDR3 DNA sequence: TGTGCCAGCAGCAAGGGACTCCTTAACTATGGCTACACCTTC. This translates into CASSKGLLNYGYTF.

Points on this clonotype: One junction end disagrees with the germline gene, perhaps due to a read error. The genes are TRBV4-2 and TRBJ2-3; no clear D. The germline V gene has CDR1 LGHNA and CDR2 YNFKEQ. This CDR3 comprises 14 residues. CDR3 nucleotide sequence: TGTGCCAGCAGCCAAGGTCGTCCGGAAGATGCGCAGTATTTT. Residues: CASSQGRPEDAQYF.

In its sample, this clonotype was seen a few times. In nucleotides, the CDR3 is TGCAGTGCTACCGAAGGGGGTTTTGGAAACACCATATATTTT. Its protein product is CSATEGGFGNTIYF. This chain links TRBV20-1 with TRBJ1-3; possible D gene TRBD1, 6 bases. Trimming took off 4 bases at V and 3 bases at J, with 13 bases between the two ends. CDR1 and CDR2 from the germline V gene are DFQATT and SNEGSKA (reference sequence). The CDR3 is 14 amino acids.

This clonotype has more than one count but fewer than ten. This chain uses TRBV28 with TRBJ1-4, with a weak D call TRBD1 (6 bases). The V gene's germline CDR1 is MDHEN and CDR2 SYDVKM. This CDR3 comprises 15 residues. Deletions cut 5 bases from V and 4 bases from J, with 14 bases between. The CDR3 DNA is TGTGCCAGCAGTCCGTCGGACAGCCTTAATGAAAAACTGTTTTTT. Translated: CASSPSDSLNEKLFF.

This clonotype was picked up a small number of times. J is TRBJ1-1 and V is TRBV18, with 10 bases lining up with TRBD1. The germline V gene has CDR1 KGHSH and CDR2 LQKENI. CDR3 size: 15 residues. Trimming took 0 bases from V and 6 from J; bases not matched to a gene: 4. The DNA of the CDR3 is TGTGCCAGCTCACCACCGACAGGGGGCGTGGCTGAAGCTTTCTTT. It translates to CASSPPTGGVAEAFF.

V is TRBV5-1 and J is TRBJ2-6; perhaps TRBD1 as D (5 bases). The CDR3 contains 16 residues. Trimming left V 0 bases short and J 3 bases short, with 10 bases between. Germline CDR1 and CDR2: SGHRS and YFSETQ. In DNA, the CDR3 is TGCGCCAGCAGCTTGGGGGGCCAGGGTGGGGCCAACGTCCTGACTTTC. Protein: CASSLGGQGGANVLTF.

The CDR3 DNA reads TGCGCCAGCGGAGAAGGAGCGGGGGAGGCCTACAATGAGCAGTTCTTC. Its protein is CASGEGAGEAYNEQFF. This chain connects TRBV5-1 to TRBJ2-1, with 8 nucleotides matching TRBD2. V trimming: 7 bases; J trimming: 2 bases; junction bases outside the gene matches: 11. The CDR3 sequence is 16 residues long. The germline gives CDR1 SGHRS, CDR2 YFSETQ. The whole variable domain, remainder taken from reference TRBV5-1 and TRBJ2-1, is KAGVTQTPRYLIKTRGQQVTLSCSPISGHRSVSWYQQTPGQGLQFLFEYFSETQRNKGNFPGRFSGRQFSNSRSEMNVSTLELGDSALYLCASGEGAGEAYNEQFFGPGTRLTVL.

This clonotype turned up a few times. This chain links TRBV5-1 with TRBJ2-5, with D perhaps TRBD2 (6 bases). This CDR3 contains 13 residues. V shed 3 bases and J shed 0 bases, with 6 bases lying between them. Germline V gene sequence: CDR1 SGHRS, CDR2 YFSETQ. CDR3 loop: CASSWDYQETQYF. CDR3 DNA sequence: TGCGCCAGCAGCTGGGACTACCAAGAGACCCAGTACTTC.

The chain uses TRBV28 and TRBJ2-4, with D possibly being TRBD1 or TRBD2 (5 bases each). Trimming took 3 bases from V and 8 from J, leaving 29 bases between them. This CDR3 region has 19 residues. Per germline, CDR1 MDHEN and CDR2 SYDVKM. The CDR3 sequence is CASSFSPALGVEEADIQYF. CDR3 nucleotides: TGTGCCAGCAGTTTTTCCCCGGCGTTGGGGGTAGAAGAGGCCGACATTCAGTACTTC.

This clonotype was seen only a few times. The rearrangement uses TRBV20-1 and TRBJ1-3; no clear D. CDR1 DFQATT and CDR2 SNEGSKA come from the germline V gene (reference sequence). The CDR3 sequence is 14 residues long. With 3 bases removed from V and 3 bases from J, the gap between germline ends came to 12 bases. CDR3 protein: CSARPVGNGNTIYF. The CDR3 region has the DNA TGCAGTGCTAGGCCTGTGGGTAATGGAAACACCATATATTTT.

This clonotype occurred a few times. This chain links TRBV29-1 with TRBJ2-1; 10 bases are shared with TRBD2. Trimming cost V 5 bases and J 10 bases; bases outside gene matches: 11. Per germline, CDR1 SQVTM and CDR2 ANQGSEA. There are 14 residues in the CDR3. The CDR3 loop reads CSVPPGLANQEQFF. Written as DNA, the CDR3 is TGCAGCGTTCCTCCGGGACTAGCGAACCAAGAGCAGTTCTTC.

The V gene is TRBV30, the J gene TRBJ2-3; 7 bases map to TRBD2. In germline, CDR1 is GTSNPN, CDR2 SVGIG (reference sequence). Unmatched junction bases numbered 10, after V lost 4 bases and J lost 0 bases. The CDR3 consists of 16 residues. The CDR3 region is CAWNYGAGDSTDTQYF. For the CDR3, the DNA is TGTGCCTGGAATTATGGGGCGGGGGATAGCACAGATACGCAGTATTTT.

J is TRBJ2-1 and V is TRBV12-3 or TRBV12-4; no definite D call. This CDR3 is built from 13 residues. Deletions cut 8 bases from V and 2 bases from J, with 10 bases between. The CDR3 sequence: CASSQPPYNEQFF. The CDR3 DNA is TGTGCCAGCTCCCAACCTCCCTACAATGAGCAGTTCTTC.

J is TRBJ2-2 and V is TRBV5-5; 7 bases map to TRBD1. The CDR3 is made up of 15 amino acids. The trim removed 3 bases at V and 3 bases at J, leaving 5 bases unmatched. Germline lookup yields CDR1 SGHKS and CDR2 YYEKEE (reference sequence). The CDR3 nucleotides read TGTGCCAGCAGCTGGGGACAGTCCCACACCGGGGAGCTGTTTTTT. Residues: CASSWGQSHTGELFF.

This rearrangement joins TRBV7-9 to TRBJ2-3, with 9 bases that match TRBD2. Germline V gene sequence: CDR1 SEHNR, CDR2 FQNEAQ (reference sequence). The ends lost 2 bases at V and 4 bases at J; junction bases unmatched: 10. This CDR3 is 17 amino acids long. The CDR3 is CASSLITSGRGSDTQYF. CDR3 in DNA: TGTGCCAGCAGCTTAATAACTAGCGGGCGGGGCTCAGATACGCAGTATTTT.

This rearrangement joins TRBV12-3 or TRBV12-4 to TRBJ2-5; 8 bases are shared with TRBD1. The trim removed 3 bases at V and 5 bases at J, leaving 8 bases unmatched. The CDR3 extends over 15 amino acids. CDR3 coding DNA: TGTGCCAGCAGTTTCAGAACAGGGGGATCGGAGACCCAGTACTTC. This translates into CASSFRTGGSETQYF.

V usage is TRBV12-3 or TRBV12-4 and J usage is TRBJ2-3, with 7 nucleotides matching TRBD1. Trimming cost V 6 bases and J 3 bases; bases outside gene matches: 6. This CDR3 has 14 residues. The DNA of the CDR3 is TGTGCCAGCAGGCGACAGGGATTTACAGATACGCAGTATTTT. Protein sequence: CASRRQGFTDTQYF.